In its sample, the clone carrying this T cell receptor (beta chain) was seen a few times. The antigen remains undetermined. The source of the sample is a study of human T cells and chemical hapten exposure. The overall study: Minor volume differences among pooled libraries chiefly drove per-sample TCR yield variation. Study-wide findings and caveats: In comparison with controls, expanded TCRs gave rise to a significantly larger number of large CDR3 similarity clusters. Counts of expanded TCRs (at PT1) showed a positive correlation with patch test score. After DPC sensitization, TCRs above 1 in 1000 frequency showed no change.

TCRdb called the RACE reads again in MiXCR, with one record for every CDR3 protein. Of tens of thousands of distinct CDR3 sequences in the sample, roughly 8.8% are singletons; the top ten hold roughly 3.5%. The CDR3 sequence is 14 residues long. V lost 0 bases and J 4 bases, leaving 9 bases between the germline ends. CDR1 is LGHDT and CDR2 is YNNKEL in the germline V gene (reference sequence). Time point reported: pre-sensitization, week 0. Indicated treatment: therapeutic diphenylcyclopropenone sensitization with weekly scalp DPC. This sample comprised whole blood, obtained in connection with sensitization to the hapten diphenylcyclopropenone (DPC). This clonotype was sampled from a woman aged 40 to 50 with alopecia areata. Some clones in this sample may be carry-over from other donors' samples. This chain links TRBV3-1 with TRBJ1-2, with D unresolved. The CDR3 loop is CASSQEASFYGYTF. In DNA, the CDR3 is TGTGCCAGCAGCCAAGAAGCTTCCTTCTATGGCTACACCTTC. The full variable domain, in which reference TRBV3-1 and TRBJ1-2 provide the parts outside the CDR3, is DTAVSQTPKYLVTQMGNDKSIKCEQNLGHDTMYWYKQDSKKFLKIMFSYNNKELIINETVPNRFSPKSPDKAHLNLHINSLELGDSAVYFCASSQEASFYGYTFGSGTRLTVV.